This TCR beta chain stems from a study of blood T cell repertoires in COVID-19 (dated by TCRdb to 2019 to 2021). About the full investigation: Samples covering the acute and convalescent phases of COVID-19 were provided by collaborators in the United States, Italy and Spain. Deeply sampled blood TCRbeta repertoires from subjects exposed to, actively infected with, or recovered from COVID-19 were included in the dataset. The material from the prospective study consisted of cDNA or gDNA derived from T cells, B-cell-depleted T cells, or PBMCs. Sample metadata almost always included a de-identified subject ID, COVID-19 status, age in years and sex. Samples came from the ongoing ImmuneRACE study (first 160 participants) plus 1,254 subjects from 6 global collaborators. The repertoires were made available in a free public database intended to serve as a resource for research on the immune response to SARS-CoV-2. Where available, HLA class I and class II types were taken from metadata supplied by the sample provider and were not determined by assay-based typing.

Deletion took 4 bases off V and 0 bases off J, with a span of 7 bases between the germline ends. CDR1 and CDR2 are drawn from the germline V gene: MNHEY, SVGEGT. Measured from the cysteine to the phenylalanine, the CDR3 is 14 residues long. CDR3 DNA is the only sequence kept; it has 42 bases, read in frame from the first base. What the work shows at the level of the full study, not this receptor alone: How much clinical and demographic metadata was included differed by source and by participant, and the metadata was provided uncurated.

Remarks on this clone: No cognate antigen has been identified for it. The sample holds no much larger clone one base away, and base qualities are not on file.

At one collaborating source in Seattle, patients were enrolled during active infection and were followed longitudinally through the course of disease. The collaborating institutions used their own protocols to collect whole blood in K2EDTA tubes. For TCRbeta analysis, collaborators shipped samples in one of three forms: frozen whole blood, isolated PBMCs, or DNA extracted from either of those sample types. TCRbeta CDR3 regions were amplified from genomic DNA using the immunoSEQ Assay, a bias-controlled multiplex PCR. Under the source paper's analysis protocol: The number of nucleated cells in each sample was estimated from the amplification of reference gene primers within the assay. Sequence reads were collapsed and filtered to measure the absolute abundance of every unique TCRbeta CDR3 rearrangement. For each sample, productive Simpson clonality was calculated as the square root of Simpson's diversity index over productive rearrangements. Drawn from immuneACCESS, this table holds only the in-frame rearrangements with V and J called that TCRdb kept. Clones are partly lost; checked studies trace under half to an unresolved V gene and leave the rest unexplained. V and J calls and clone size follow that table, whereas D and trimming were derived from the DNA. Present in this sample are roughly 250,000 clones, about nine tenths of which were seen just once. About 12% of the sample is taken by the ten largest.

The origin of this receptor is a woman younger than 45 with COVID-19, enrolled during active disease. Sequenced sample: peripheral blood. The sequence joins TRBV6-2 or TRBV6-3 to TRBJ2-1; TRBD2 is a possible D gene, resting on 5 matching bases. In nucleotides, the sequence is TGTGCCAGCAGTTTGGGGAGCTCCTACAATGAGCAGTTCTTC. Protein translation: CASSLGSSYNEQFF.